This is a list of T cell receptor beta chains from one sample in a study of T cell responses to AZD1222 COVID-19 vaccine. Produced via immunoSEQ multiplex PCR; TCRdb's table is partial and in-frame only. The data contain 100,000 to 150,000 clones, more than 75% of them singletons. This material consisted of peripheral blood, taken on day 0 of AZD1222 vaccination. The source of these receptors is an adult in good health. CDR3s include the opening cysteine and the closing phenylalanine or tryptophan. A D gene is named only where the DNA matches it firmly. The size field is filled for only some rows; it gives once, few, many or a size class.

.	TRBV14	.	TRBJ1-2	TGTGCCAGCAGCCGGGGACCGCTAGACTATGGCTACACCTTC	CASSRGPLDYGYTF
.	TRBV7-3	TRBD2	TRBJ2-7	TGTGCCAGCAGCCCTACTAGCGGGCCTGCCTACGAGCAGTACTTC	CASSPTSGPAYEQYF
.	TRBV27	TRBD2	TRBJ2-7	TGTGCCAGCAGCCCTCACGGGGGGGTCGCCCAGTACTTC	CASSPHGGVAQYF
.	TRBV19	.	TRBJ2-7	TGTGCCAGTAGTATACTCGCCAGGGCCGGCGAGCAGTACTTC	CASSILARAGEQYF
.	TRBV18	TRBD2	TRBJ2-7	TGTGCCAGCTCACCTAGCGGGGTCTTCTCCTACGAGCAGTACTTC	CASSPSGVFSYEQYF
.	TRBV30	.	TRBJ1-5	TGTGCCTGGAGTGTATCCAGGGTACGCAATCAGCCCCAGCATTTT	CAWSVSRVRNQPQHF
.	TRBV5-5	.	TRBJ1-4	TGTGCCAGCAGCTTCGGCTCAGCCGGGGAACTGTTTTTT	CASSFGSAGELFF
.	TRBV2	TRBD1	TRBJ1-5	TGTGCCAGCAGAGGAGGGGGGACAGGGCTTCAGCCCCAGCATTTT	CASRGGGTGLQPQHF
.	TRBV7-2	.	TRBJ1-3	TGTGCCAGCAAGCAACGATCGGATTCTGGAAACACCATATATTTT	CASKQRSDSGNTIYF
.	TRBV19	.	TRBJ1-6	TGTGCCAGTAGTAATTCTGTGGGGCCACCCCTCCACTTT	CASSNSVGPPLHF
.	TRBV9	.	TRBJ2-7	TGTGCCAGCAGCGCCTGGAGTGGGGCTTTGGGGGAGCAGTACTTC	CASSAWSGALGEQYF
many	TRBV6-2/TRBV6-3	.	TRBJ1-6	TGTGCCAGCAGTTACTCGGGGACCTCGGACAGCTTCCTGAGGATGAATTCACCCCTCCACTTT	CASSYSGTSDSFLRMNSPLHF
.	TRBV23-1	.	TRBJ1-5	TGCGCCAGCAGTCCCCCAGGGCCCCTTTTTCCTCAGCCCCAGCATTTT	CASSPPGPLFPQPQHF
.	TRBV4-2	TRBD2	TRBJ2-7	TGTGCCAGCAGCCAAAATGCGGGGGTGATTTACGAGCAGTACTTC	CASSQNAGVIYEQYF
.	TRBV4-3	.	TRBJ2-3	TGCGCCAGCAGCCAAGATCGGTGGGAGCGCGCGGATACGCAGTATTTT	CASSQDRWERADTQYF
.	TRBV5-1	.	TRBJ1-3	TGCGCCAGCAGCCCGGGACACCCCGTGCCTGGAAACACCATATATTTT	CASSPGHPVPGNTIYF
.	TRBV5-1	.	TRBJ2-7	TGCGCCAGCAGCCCGGGGGCGGGCTCCTACGAGCAGTACTTC	CASSPGAGSYEQYF
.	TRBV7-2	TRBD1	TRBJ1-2	TGTGCCAGCAGCTTGGGACAGGGGGCTTATGGCTACACCTTC	CASSLGQGAYGYTF
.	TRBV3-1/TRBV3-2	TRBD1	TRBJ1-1	TGTGCCAGCACCGGGAGCACCGGGACAGCCGAAAAAGCTTTCTTT	CASTGSTGTAEKAFF
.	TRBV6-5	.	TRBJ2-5	TGTGCCAGCATGGGTTGGGAGACCCAGTACTTC	CASMGWETQYF
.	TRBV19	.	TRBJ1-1	TGTGCCAGTAGTATTTCGGGGAAGAGGCACACTGAAGCTTTCTTT	CASSISGKRHTEAFF
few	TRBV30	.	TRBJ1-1	TGTGCCTGGGGACGGTTGAACACTGAAGCTTTCTTT	CAWGRLNTEAFF
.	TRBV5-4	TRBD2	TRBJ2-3	TGTGCCAGCAGCTTTGCGGGGGGGCGGGCAGATACGCAGTATTTT	CASSFAGGRADTQYF
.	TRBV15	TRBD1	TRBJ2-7	TGTGCCACCAGCAGAGGGACAGGGCCCCCCTACGAGCAGTACTTC	CATSRGTGPPYEQYF
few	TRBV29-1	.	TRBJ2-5	TGCAGCGTACTAGAAGAGACCCAGTACTTC	CSVLEETQYF
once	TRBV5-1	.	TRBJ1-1	TGCGCCAGCAGCTTGGATCTAAAATCTGGGGGGAAAGCTTTCTTT	CASSLDLKSGGKAFF
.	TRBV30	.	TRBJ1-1	TGTGCCTGGAGTACCTCCGAGAACACTGAAGCTTTCTTT	CAWSTSENTEAFF
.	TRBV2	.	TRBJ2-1	TGTGCCACCAGAGAGGACCTTTACAATGAGCAGTTCTTC	CATREDLYNEQFF
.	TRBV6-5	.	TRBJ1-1	TGTGCCAGCAGTTACTCGACGGGGGCGGGCACTGAAGCTTTCTTT	CASSYSTGAGTEAFF
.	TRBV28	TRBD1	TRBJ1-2	TGTGCCAGCAGTAACCTGGGGACAGGGAACTATGGCTACACCTTC	CASSNLGTGNYGYTF
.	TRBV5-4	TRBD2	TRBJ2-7	TGTGCCAGCAGCATGTGGGCGGGGGTAGCTACCCAGCAGTACTTC	CASSMWAGVATQQYF
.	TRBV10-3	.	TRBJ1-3	TGTGCCACCTCTCCCCCTGGAAACACCATATATTTT	CATSPPGNTIYF
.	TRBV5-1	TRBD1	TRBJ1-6	TGCGCCAGCAGCTTGGACAGGGGGGTTTCACCCCTCCACTTT	CASSLDRGVSPLHF
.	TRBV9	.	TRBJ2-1	TGTGCCAGCAGCGTCGTGGACAAACCGTACAATGAGCAGTTCTTC	CASSVVDKPYNEQFF
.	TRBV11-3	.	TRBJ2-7	TGTGCCAGCAGCCCTCAGGTCGGGTACGAGCAGTACTTC	CASSPQVGYEQYF
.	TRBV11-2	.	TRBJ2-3	TGTGCCAGCGCGGGCCATCTCACAGATACGCAGTATTTT	CASAGHLTDTQYF
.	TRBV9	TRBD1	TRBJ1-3	TGTGCCAGCAGCCAAGGGACAGGGGCGGGAAACACCATATATTTT	CASSQGTGAGNTIYF
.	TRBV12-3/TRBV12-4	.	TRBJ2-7	TGTGCCAGCAATGGCGGAATTACATACGAGCAGTACTTC	CASNGGITYEQYF
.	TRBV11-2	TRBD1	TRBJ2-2	TGTGCCAGCAGCCGGACAGGGGGCAGCACCGGGGAGCTGTTTTTT	CASSRTGGSTGELFF
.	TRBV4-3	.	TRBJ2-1	TGCGCCAGCAGCCAAGACCTAATTGGGTCCTACAATGAGCAGTTCTTC	CASSQDLIGSYNEQFF
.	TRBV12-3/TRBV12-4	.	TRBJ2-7	TGTGCCAGCATGTTTGACAGCGCCTACGAGCAGTACTTC	CASMFDSAYEQYF
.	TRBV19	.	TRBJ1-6	TGTGCCAGTAGCTTAACAGGGAACTCTAATTCACCCCTCCACTTT	CASSLTGNSNSPLHF
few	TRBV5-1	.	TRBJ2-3	TGCGCCAGCAGCTTGCAGTCCCAGCCTCCGGATACGCAGTATTTT	CASSLQSQPPDTQYF
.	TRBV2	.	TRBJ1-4	TGTGCCAGCAATACACAAACTAATGAAAAACTGTTTTTT	CASNTQTNEKLFF
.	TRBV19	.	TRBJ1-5	TGTGCCAGTAGTATCAGACTAGGCAATCAGCCCCAGCATTTT	CASSIRLGNQPQHF
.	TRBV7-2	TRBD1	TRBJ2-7	TGTGCCAGCAGCTTATTATATTACCCCTCGGTAGGACAGGGATACGAGCAGTACTTC	CASSLLYYPSVGQGYEQYF
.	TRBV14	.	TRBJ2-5	TGTGCCAGCTCCGAGGGGGGGGATTGGGCAGAGACCCAGTACTTC	CASSEGGDWAETQYF
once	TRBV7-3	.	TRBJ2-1	TGTGCCAGCAGCTTGATGGGAGGCTCCTACAATGAGCAGTTCTTC	CASSLMGGSYNEQFF
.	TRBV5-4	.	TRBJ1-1	TGTGCCAGCACGGGATATGGCACTGAAGCTTTCTTT	CASTGYGTEAFF